A selection of T cell receptor beta chains follows, all from one sample in a study of T-cell reconstitution after alpha-beta-depleted transplantation in children. TCRdb reprocessed the PCR reads via MiXCR and lists one record per CDR3 protein. The sample has approximately 640,000 distinct CDR3 sequences, 16% seen once; the top ten hold under 1.2%. The specimen comprised PBMCs from the stem cell graft donor, sampled from the stem cell graft. The source is a human donor who donated a stem cell graft to a child with acute myeloid leukemia. CDR3s include the opening cysteine and the closing phenylalanine or tryptophan. The D gene is left open where the match is weak. Clone size is not always given. Where it is, it says once, few, many or a class for expanded clones.

clone_size j_call d_call v_call cdr3_nt cdr3_aa
many TRBJ1-3 - TRBV20-1 TGCAGTGCTTACAAAGGGTCCTTCTCTGGAAACACCATATATTTT CSAYKGSFSGNTIYF
- TRBJ1-5 - TRBV6-2/TRBV6-3 TGTGCCAGCACCACAGCGAGGCAGTGGGACCAGCCCCAGCATTTT CASTTARQWDQPQHF
many TRBJ2-3 TRBD2 TRBV7-6 TGTGCCAGCAGCCCCAGTCCGGGACTAGCGGGAAGTGCTAGCACAGATACGCAGTATTTT CASSPSPGLAGSASTDTQYF
few TRBJ2-1 TRBD1 TRBV27 TGTGCCAGCAGTGCGGGACAGGGGGCCCCAGTTTTTGACTACAATGAGCAGTTCTTC CASSAGQGAPVFDYNEQFF
many TRBJ1-1 - TRBV29-1 TGCAGCGTTGAAATGCGGGGTCGGAACACTGAAGCTTTCTTT CSVEMRGRNTEAFF
many TRBJ1-2 - TRBV29-1 TGCAGCGTTGAGGGGGAGACCATGGGGGTTGGTGGCTACACCTTC CSVEGETMGVGGYTF
- TRBJ1-2 - TRBV5-1 TGCGCCAGCAGCATTTATTCGACGCAGGTAGATCCTAACTATGGCTACACCTTC CASSIYSTQVDPNYGYTF
few TRBJ2-1 TRBD1 TRBV6-1 TGTGCCAGCAGCCTCGACAGGGTCTTCTACAATGAGCAGTTCTTC CASSLDRVFYNEQFF
many TRBJ2-5 - TRBV10-1 TGCGCCAGCAGTGGTACAGATGGTCAAGAGACCCAGTACTTC CASSGTDGQETQYF
- TRBJ2-1 - TRBV7-9 TGTGCCAGCAGCGCAAACAGGGTTGTCGGTCCCCAGTTCTTC CASSANRVVGPQFF